This T cell receptor beta chain originates from a study of human T cells and chemical hapten exposure (TCRdb year 2021). Concerning the study at large: For sensitization, 2% DPC in acetone was applied to a roughly 2 cm by roughly 2 cm area of upper inner arm skin. Patients additionally received weekly therapeutic DPC doses to the scalp throughout the roughly 24-week study period. Approximately 30 alopecia patients provided blood for TCR sequencing at one to four time points (pre-sensitization, 2, 6 and 24 weeks). Patch testing on the upper back used Finn chambers containing 0.01% DPC, with scoring done after 6 days according to International Contact Dermatitis Research Group standards. Peripheral blood TCR repertoire changes were tracked in vivo in alopecia patients during primary and secondary sensitization to the hapten diphenylcyclopropenone (DPC). Libraries were pooled for sequencing, and per-sample TCR yields varied mainly because of small differences in library volumes within the pool. The mostly female patient cohort included alopecia areata with under or over 50% scalp involvement, alopecia totalis and alopecia universalis. Blood samples were taken from patients before sensitization (week 0) and at 2, 6 and about 24 weeks after DPC sensitization.

Beyond this particular receptor, the publication reports: Because every patient had alopecia, a presumed autoimmune disease, the patients' immune response might differ from that of healthy individuals. DPC sensitization did not change how many TCRs were above 1 in 1000 frequency, and no evidence was found of alterations in global repertoire structure. Significantly more large CDR3 similarity clusters were formed by expanded TCRs than by pre-sensitization or healthy control sets, consistent with antigen-driven responses. After repeated subsampling, the strength of the expansion versus patch-test correlation and the threshold at which it became significant changed. Patch test score was positively correlated with the number of PT1 expanded TCRs, with significance at thresholds 8, 16 and 32 but not at 4.

The time point label here, explained by the study, means: patch test 3, about 24 weeks after DPC sensitization. The treatment or condition label for this specimen denotes: therapeutic diphenylcyclopropenone sensitization with weekly scalp DPC. At every patch-test visit, the blood draw took place before the patch test was put on. Patients were eligible if aged 18 to 70, diagnosed with alopecia and judged suitable for DPC therapy, and pregnant patients were excluded. Total RNA was extracted from unfractionated whole blood that had been collected in Tempus Blood RNA tubes. CDR1 and CDR2, per the germline V gene, are LGHNA and YSLEER. The CDR3 spans 18 residues, from the cysteine through the phenylalanine. Of all the DNA, just the CDR3 is kept, 54 bases in frame from base 1. V is cut back by 0 bases and J by 2 bases, with 13 bases in the junction unmatched. On this clonotype itself: There is no known antigen for this receptor. There are no base qualities to consult, and no much larger clone falls within one base.

The receptor library was made with RACE. These reads were obtained on a NextSeq 500. During library preparation, unique molecular identifiers were attached to individual cDNA molecules so that TCRs could be counted in a quantitative, reproducible way. For every blood RNA sample, sequencing covered both the TCR alpha and TCR beta chains. As for the original processing: Samples had a median of about 96,000 TCRs, with a range from roughly 23,224 to 750,000. The Decombinator software suite was used to annotate V, J and CDR3 in the TCR reads. For the PS versus PT1 abundance plots, all samples were subsampled to the same number of TCRs (28,000). TCRs were defined as expanded if absent before sensitization and observed at least eight times at the 2-week time point. TCRdb reran the public reads through fastp at Q25 and MiXCR, keeping productive beta chains. Each entry merges the rows of one CDR3 protein and shows their most common DNA and genes. The V and J calls and clone size are TCRdb's, not the authors'. A total of about 190,000 distinct CDR3 sequences appear in this sample, roughly a quarter of them only once. The top ten hold 2.5% of the sample.

Rearrangement joined TRBV4-3 to TRBJ2-7, and 7 junctional nucleotides match TRBD2. Sequenced material: whole blood, taken in connection with sensitization to the hapten diphenylcyclopropenone (DPC). The sequence was obtained from a woman aged 40 to 49 with alopecia areata. Some clones in this sample may be carry-over from other donors' samples. CDR3 reads: CASSQEQVRGRGAYEQYF. The nucleotide sequence is TGCGCCAGCAGCCAAGAACAGGTCCGGGGACGGGGGGCCTACGAGCAGTACTTC.